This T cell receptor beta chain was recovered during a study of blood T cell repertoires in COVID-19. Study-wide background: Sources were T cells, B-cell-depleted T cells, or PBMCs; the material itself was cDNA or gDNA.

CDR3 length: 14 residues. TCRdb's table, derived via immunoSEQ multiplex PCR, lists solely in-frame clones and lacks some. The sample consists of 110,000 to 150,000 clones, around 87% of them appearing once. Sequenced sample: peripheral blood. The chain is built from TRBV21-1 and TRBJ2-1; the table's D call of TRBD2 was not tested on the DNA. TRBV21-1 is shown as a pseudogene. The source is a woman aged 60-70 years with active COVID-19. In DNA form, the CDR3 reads TGTGCCAGCCCCCCCCGGGAGTCCTACAATGAGCAGTTCTTC. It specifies CASPPRESYNEQFF.